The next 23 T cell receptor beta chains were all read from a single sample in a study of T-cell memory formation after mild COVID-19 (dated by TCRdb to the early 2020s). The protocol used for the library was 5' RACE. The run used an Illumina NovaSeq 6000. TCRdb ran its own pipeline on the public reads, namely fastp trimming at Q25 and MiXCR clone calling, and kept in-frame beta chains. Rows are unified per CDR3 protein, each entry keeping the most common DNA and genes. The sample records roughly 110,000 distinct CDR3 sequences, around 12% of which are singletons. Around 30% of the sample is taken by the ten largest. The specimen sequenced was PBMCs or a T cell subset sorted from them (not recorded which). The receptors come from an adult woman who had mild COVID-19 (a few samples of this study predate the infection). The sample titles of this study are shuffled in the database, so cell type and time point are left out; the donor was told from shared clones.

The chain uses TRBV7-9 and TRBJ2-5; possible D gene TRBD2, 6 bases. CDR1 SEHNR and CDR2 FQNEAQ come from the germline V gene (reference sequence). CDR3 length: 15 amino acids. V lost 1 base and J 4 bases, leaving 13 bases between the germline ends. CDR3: CASSLVGLGGETQYF. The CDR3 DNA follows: TGTGCCAGCAGCTTAGTTGGCCTCGGGGGAGAGACCCAGTACTTC. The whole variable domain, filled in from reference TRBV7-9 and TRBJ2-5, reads DTGVSQNPRHKITKRGQNVTFRCDPISEHNRLYWYRQTLGQGPEFLTYFQNEAQLEKSRLLSDRFSAERPKGSFSTLEIQRTEQGDSAMYLCASSLVGLGGETQYFGPGTRLLVL.

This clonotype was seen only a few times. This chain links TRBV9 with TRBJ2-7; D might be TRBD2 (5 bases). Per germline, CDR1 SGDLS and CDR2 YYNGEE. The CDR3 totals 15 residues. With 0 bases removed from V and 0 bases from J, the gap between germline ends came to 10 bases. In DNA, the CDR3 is TGTGCCAGCAGCGTAGGCGGGTCCCTCTCCTACGAGCAGTACTTC. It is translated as CASSVGGSLSYEQYF.

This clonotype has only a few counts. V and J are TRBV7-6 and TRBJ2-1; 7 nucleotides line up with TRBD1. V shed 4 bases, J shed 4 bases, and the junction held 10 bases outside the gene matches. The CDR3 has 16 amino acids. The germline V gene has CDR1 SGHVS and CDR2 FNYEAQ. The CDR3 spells CASSYSPGQLYNEQFF. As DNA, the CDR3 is TGTGCCAGCAGCTATTCGCCGGGACAGTTGTACAATGAGCAGTTCTTC.

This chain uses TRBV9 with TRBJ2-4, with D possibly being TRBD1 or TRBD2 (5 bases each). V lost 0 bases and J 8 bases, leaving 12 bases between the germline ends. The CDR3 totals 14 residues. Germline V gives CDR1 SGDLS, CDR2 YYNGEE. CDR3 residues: CASSVGSGRDIQYF. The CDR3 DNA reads TGTGCCAGCAGCGTAGGGTCAGGGCGGGACATTCAGTACTTC.

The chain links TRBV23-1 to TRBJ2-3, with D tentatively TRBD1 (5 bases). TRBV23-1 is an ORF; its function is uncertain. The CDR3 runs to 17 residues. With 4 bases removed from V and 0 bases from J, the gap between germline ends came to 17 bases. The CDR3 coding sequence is TGCGCCAGCAGTCTTCAGCTTAGACAGTCTAGCACAGATACGCAGTATTTT. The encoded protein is CASSLQLRQSSTDTQYF.

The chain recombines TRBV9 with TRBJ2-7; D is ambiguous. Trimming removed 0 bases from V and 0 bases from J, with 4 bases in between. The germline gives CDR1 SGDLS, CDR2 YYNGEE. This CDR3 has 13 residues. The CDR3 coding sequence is TGTGCCAGCAGCGTAGACAACTCCTACGAGCAGTACTTC. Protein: CASSVDNSYEQYF.

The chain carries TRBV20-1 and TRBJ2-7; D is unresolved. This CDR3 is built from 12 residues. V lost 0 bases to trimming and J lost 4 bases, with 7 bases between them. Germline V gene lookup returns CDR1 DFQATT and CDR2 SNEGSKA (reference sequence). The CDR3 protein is CSAREGLYEQYF. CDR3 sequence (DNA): TGCAGTGCTAGAGAAGGGCTGTACGAGCAGTACTTC.

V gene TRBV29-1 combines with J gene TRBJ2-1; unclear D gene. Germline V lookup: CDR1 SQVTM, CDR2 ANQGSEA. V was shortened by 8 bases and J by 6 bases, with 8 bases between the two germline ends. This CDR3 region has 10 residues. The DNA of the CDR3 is TGCAGCTCAAGCAGCAATGAGCAGTTCTTC. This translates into CSSSSNEQFF.

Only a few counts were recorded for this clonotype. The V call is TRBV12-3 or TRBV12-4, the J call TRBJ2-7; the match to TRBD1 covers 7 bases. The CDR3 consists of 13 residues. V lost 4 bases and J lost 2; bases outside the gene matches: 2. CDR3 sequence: CASSWGQTYEQYF. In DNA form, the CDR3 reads TGTGCCAGCAGTTGGGGACAGACCTACGAGCAGTACTTC.

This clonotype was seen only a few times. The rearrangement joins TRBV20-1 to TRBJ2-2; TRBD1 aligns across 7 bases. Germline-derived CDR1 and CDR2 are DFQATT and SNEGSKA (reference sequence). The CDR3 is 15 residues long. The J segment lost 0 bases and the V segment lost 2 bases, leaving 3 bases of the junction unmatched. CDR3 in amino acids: CSARPDRANTGELFF. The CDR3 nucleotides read TGCAGTGCTAGACCCGACAGGGCGAACACCGGGGAGCTGTTTTTT.

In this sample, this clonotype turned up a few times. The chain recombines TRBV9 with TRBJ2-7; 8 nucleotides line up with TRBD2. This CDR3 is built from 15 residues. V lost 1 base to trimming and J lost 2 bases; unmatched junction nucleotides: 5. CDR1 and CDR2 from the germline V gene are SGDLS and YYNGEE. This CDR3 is CASSVSGGPTYEQYF. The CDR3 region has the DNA TGTGCCAGCAGCGTAAGCGGGGGTCCTACCTACGAGCAGTACTTC.

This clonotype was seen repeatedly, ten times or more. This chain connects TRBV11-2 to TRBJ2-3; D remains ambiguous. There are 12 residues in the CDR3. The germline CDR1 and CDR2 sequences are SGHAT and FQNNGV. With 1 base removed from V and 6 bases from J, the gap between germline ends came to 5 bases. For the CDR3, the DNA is TGTGCCAGCAGCTTAGCCGGGGATACGCAGTATTTT. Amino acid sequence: CASSLAGDTQYF.

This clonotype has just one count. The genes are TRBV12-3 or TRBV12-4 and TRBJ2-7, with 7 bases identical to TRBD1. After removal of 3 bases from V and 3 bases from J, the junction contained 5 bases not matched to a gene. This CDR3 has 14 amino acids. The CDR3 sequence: CASSFGDRHYEQYF. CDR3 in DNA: TGTGCCAGCAGTTTCGGGGACAGACACTACGAGCAGTACTTC.

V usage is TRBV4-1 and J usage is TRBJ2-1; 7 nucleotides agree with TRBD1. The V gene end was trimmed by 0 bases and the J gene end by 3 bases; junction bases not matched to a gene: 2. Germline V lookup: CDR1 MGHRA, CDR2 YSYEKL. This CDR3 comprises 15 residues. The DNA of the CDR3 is TGCGCCAGCAGCCAAGATCGACAGGGCTACAATGAGCAGTTCTTC. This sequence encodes CASSQDRQGYNEQFF.

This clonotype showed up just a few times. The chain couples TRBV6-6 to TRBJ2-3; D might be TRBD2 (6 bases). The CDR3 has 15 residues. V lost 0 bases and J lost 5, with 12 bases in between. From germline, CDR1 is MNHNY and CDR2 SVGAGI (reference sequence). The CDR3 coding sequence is TGTGCCAGCAGTTACTCGAGTGGGACTCAAGATACGCAGTATTTT. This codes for CASSYSSGTQDTQYF.

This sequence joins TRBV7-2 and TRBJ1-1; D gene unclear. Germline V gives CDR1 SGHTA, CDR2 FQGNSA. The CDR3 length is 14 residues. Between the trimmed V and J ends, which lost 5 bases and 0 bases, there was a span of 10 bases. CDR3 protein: CASSPQQVNTEAFF. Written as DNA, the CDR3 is TGTGCCAGCAGCCCACAGCAGGTGAACACTGAAGCTTTCTTT.

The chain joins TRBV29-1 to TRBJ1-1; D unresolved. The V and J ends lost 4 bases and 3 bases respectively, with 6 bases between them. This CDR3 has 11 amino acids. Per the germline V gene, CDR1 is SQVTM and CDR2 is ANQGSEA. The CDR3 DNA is TGCAGCGTTGGCGTTTACACTGAAGCTTTCTTT. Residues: CSVGVYTEAFF.

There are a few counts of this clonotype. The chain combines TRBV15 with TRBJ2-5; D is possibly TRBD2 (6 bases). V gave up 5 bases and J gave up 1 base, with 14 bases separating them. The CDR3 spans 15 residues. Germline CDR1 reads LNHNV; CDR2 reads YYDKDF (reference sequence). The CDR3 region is CATSPRGSVQETQYF. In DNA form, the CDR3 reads TGTGCCACCAGCCCTCGGGGGAGCGTCCAAGAGACCCAGTACTTC.

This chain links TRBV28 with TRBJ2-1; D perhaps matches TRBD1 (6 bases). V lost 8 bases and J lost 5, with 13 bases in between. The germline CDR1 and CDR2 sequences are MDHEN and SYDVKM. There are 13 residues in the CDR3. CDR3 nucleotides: TGTGCCAGCCACAGGGTTCCCAACAATGAGCAGTTCTTC. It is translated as CASHRVPNNEQFF.

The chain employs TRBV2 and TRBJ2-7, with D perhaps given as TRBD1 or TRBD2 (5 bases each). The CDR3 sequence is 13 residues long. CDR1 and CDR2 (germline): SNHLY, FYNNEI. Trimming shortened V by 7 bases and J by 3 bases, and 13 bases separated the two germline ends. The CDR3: CASTGGASYEQYF. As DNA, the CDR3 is TGTGCCAGCACTGGGGGAGCGAGCTACGAGCAGTACTTC.

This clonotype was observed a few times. In nucleotides, the CDR3 is TGCGCCAGCAGCCAAGACCTGTCGGTCACCGGGGAGCTGTTTTTT. The encoded protein is CASSQDLSVTGELFF. The rearrangement uses TRBV4-1 and TRBJ2-2; D gene uncertain. Germline V gene lookup returns CDR1 MGHRA and CDR2 YSYEKL. This CDR3 is 15 amino acids long. Trimming shortened V by 0 bases and J by 4 bases, and 9 bases separated the two germline ends.

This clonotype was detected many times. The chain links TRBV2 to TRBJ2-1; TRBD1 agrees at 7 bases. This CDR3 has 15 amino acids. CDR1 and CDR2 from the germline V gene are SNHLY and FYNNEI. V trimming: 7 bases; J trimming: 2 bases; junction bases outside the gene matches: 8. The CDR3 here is CASNGQTGPYNEQFF. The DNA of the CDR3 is TGTGCCAGCAATGGCCAGACAGGGCCCTACAATGAGCAGTTCTTC.

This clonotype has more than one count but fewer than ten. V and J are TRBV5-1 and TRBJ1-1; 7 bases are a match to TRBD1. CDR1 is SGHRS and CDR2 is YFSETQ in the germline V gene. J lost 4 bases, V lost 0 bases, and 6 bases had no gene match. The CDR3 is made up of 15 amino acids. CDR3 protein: CASSLGSTGITEAFF. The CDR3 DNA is TGCGCCAGCAGCTTGGGGTCGACAGGGATCACTGAAGCTTTCTTT.